Listed here are 24 T cell receptor beta chains from one sample, sequenced in a study of blood T cell repertoires in COVID-19. Sequenced by immunoSEQ multiplex PCR; TCRdb stores in-frame clones only, minus some. The sample lists approximately 160,000 clones, about 90% occurring once. Sequenced: PBMCs or T cells enriched from blood (not recorded which). These receptors were taken from a woman in her 50s who had recovered from COVID-19.

This chain links TRBV28 with TRBJ2-7; a weak D match, TRBD2 (5 bases). CDR1 is MDHEN and CDR2 is SYDVKM in the germline V gene. V dropped 6 bases and J dropped 2 bases, with 17 bases sitting between them. This CDR3 spans 15 amino acids. The CDR3 region has the DNA TGTGCCAGCAGCCTCCCGATGGGAGTCCCCTACGAGCAGTACTTC. Its protein product is CASSLPMGVPYEQYF.

This clone was observed a few times. The rearrangement joins TRBV19 to TRBJ1-3, with D hard to call. The V end lost 8 bases, the J end lost 4 bases, and 6 bases lay between the germline ends. Per germline, CDR1 LNHDA and CDR2 SQIVND (reference sequence). The CDR3 has 11 amino acids. In DNA, the CDR3 is TGTGCCAGTGAGAGGGGAAACACCATATATTTT. Translated, it gives CASERGNTIYF.

This rearrangement joins TRBV5-6 to TRBJ1-5; D is perhaps TRBD1 (5 bases). Trimming stripped 2 bases from V and 1 base from J, with 7 bases between. Germline CDR1 and CDR2: SGHDT and YYEEEE. The CDR3 has 14 amino acids. The CDR3 bases are TGTGCCAGCAGCTTTAGGGGCAGCAATCAGCCCCAGCATTTT. Translating it yields CASSFRGSNQPQHF.

The genes are TRBV19 and TRBJ1-2, with 9 bases identical to TRBD1. Germline CDR1 LNHDA, CDR2 SQIVND (reference sequence). The CDR3 has 16 residues. Germline trimming cut 4 bases from V and 5 bases from J; bases unmatched to any gene: 11. CDR3 nucleotides: TGTGCCAGTAGTAAAAAGCCGGGACAGGGACCGTATGGCTACACCTTC. Its protein is CASSKKPGQGPYGYTF.

The rearrangement joins TRBV10-1 to TRBJ2-2; 14 bases fit TRBD2. The CDR3 consists of 14 residues. The junction had 1 base not matched to a gene; V was cut back by 6 bases and J by 7 bases. The germline V gene encodes CDR1 WNHNN and CDR2 SYGVQD (reference sequence). For the CDR3, the DNA is TGCGCCAGCAGGACTAGCGGGAGGGACGGGGAGCTGTTTTTT. This encodes CASRTSGRDGELFF.

This clone was recorded only once. The CDR3 sequence is CASSGQGASYEQYF. The DNA of the CDR3 is TGTGCCAGCAGCGGACAGGGGGCTTCCTACGAGCAGTACTTC. The genes are TRBV2 and TRBJ2-7; 11 bases are a match to TRBD1. Germline CDR1 SNHLY, CDR2 FYNNEI. The CDR3 sequence is 14 residues long. V gave up 6 bases and J gave up 1 base; unmatched junction bases: 2.

The V gene is TRBV28, the J gene TRBJ1-5; 11 bases line up with TRBD1. CDR3 length equals 16 residues. After removal of 2 bases from V and 6 bases from J, the junction contained 6 bases not matched to a gene. Germline V gene lookup returns CDR1 MDHEN and CDR2 SYDVKM. The chain's CDR3 is CASSLIGQGAGQPQHF. The CDR3 DNA is TGTGCCAGCAGTTTAATTGGACAGGGGGCGGGTCAGCCCCAGCATTTT.

The rearrangement links TRBV9 to TRBJ1-5; D gene uncertain. This CDR3 is 13 amino acids long. Germline assignment: CDR1 SGDLS and CDR2 YYNGEE. V lost 4 bases and J 3 bases, leaving 8 bases between the germline ends. CDR3 in DNA: TGTGCCAGCAGCAGAGAACCCAATCAGCCCCAGCATTTT. Translating it yields CASSREPNQPQHF.

The chain couples TRBV6-2 or TRBV6-3 to TRBJ2-2, with 11 bases that match TRBD2. CDR1 and CDR2 (germline): MNHEY, SVGEGT. The CDR3 totals 17 residues. Germline trimming cut 0 bases from V and 2 bases from J; bases unmatched to any gene: 2. The CDR3 region is CASSYSLAGGNTGELFF. As DNA, the CDR3 is TGTGCCAGCAGTTACTCTCTAGCGGGAGGTAACACCGGGGAGCTGTTTTTT.

The chain links TRBV29-1 to TRBJ1-5; 11 positions agree with TRBD1. The CDR3 covers 14 residues. The J segment lost 1 base and the V segment lost 6 bases, leaving 2 bases of the junction unmatched. Germline V gene lookup returns CDR1 SQVTM and CDR2 ANQGSEA. The CDR3 nucleotides read TGCAGCGTACGGGACAGGGGGAGCAATCAGCCCCAGCATTTT. Protein: CSVRDRGSNQPQHF.

This rearrangement joins TRBV7-8 to TRBJ1-3; 10 bases agree with TRBD1. The CDR3 contains 17 residues. Germline CDR1 reads SGHVS; CDR2 reads FQNEAQ. Germline trimming cut 5 bases from V and 0 bases from J; bases unmatched to any gene: 7. The chain's CDR3 is CASSPGTGVLSGNTIYF. Written as DNA, the CDR3 is TGTGCCAGCAGCCCAGGGACAGGGGTTCTCTCTGGAAACACCATATATTTT.

The V and J genes are TRBV4-2 and TRBJ1-2; 10 bases map to TRBD1. The junction had 6 bases not matched to a gene; V was cut back by 0 bases and J by 8 bases. The CDR3 length is 15 residues. CDR1 LGHNA and CDR2 YNFKEQ come from the germline V gene. CDR3 region: CASSQDSGTGEGYTF. CDR3 bases: TGTGCCAGCAGCCAAGATTCCGGGACAGGGGAAGGCTACACCTTC.

The chain links TRBV9 to TRBJ2-3; 8 bases line up with TRBD2. With 0 bases clipped from V and 6 bases from J, the junction kept 12 bases outside the gene matches. This CDR3 is 17 amino acids long. Germline CDR1 reads SGDLS; CDR2 reads YYNGEE. CDR3 region: CASSVEPSAGGGDTQYF. CDR3 sequence (DNA): TGTGCCAGCAGCGTAGAGCCCTCGGCGGGAGGAGGGGATACGCAGTATTTT.

The genes are TRBV13 and TRBJ1-1; unclear D gene. The CDR3 extends over 13 amino acids. Germline CDR1 is PRHDT and CDR2 is FYEKMQ (reference sequence). The ends were cut back, 3 bases at V and 4 bases at J, with 9 bases in the middle. The DNA for the CDR3 is TGTGCCAGCAGCTTTCCGTCGCGCACTGAAGCTTTCTTT. Protein product: CASSFPSRTEAFF.

V gene TRBV5-1 combines with J gene TRBJ1-3, with 8 positions matching TRBD1. CDR3 size: 15 residues. Germline CDR1 and CDR2: SGHRS and YFSETQ. The ends lost 3 bases at V and 4 bases at J; junction bases unmatched: 6. The CDR3 protein is CASSSSGGPGNTIYF. The CDR3 coding sequence is TGCGCCAGCAGCTCGTCAGGGGGCCCGGGAAACACCATATATTTT. Using reference TRBV5-1 and TRBJ1-3 for the parts outside the CDR3, the full variable domain is KAGVTQTPRYLIKTRGQQVTLSCSPISGHRSVSWYQQTPGQGLQFLFEYFSETQRNKGNFPGRFSGRQFSNSRSEMNVSTLELGDSALYLCASSSSGGPGNTIYFGEGSWLTVV.

This clone is a singleton in its sample. J is TRBJ2-4 and V is TRBV2, with D possibly matching TRBD2 (5 bases). The CDR3 spans 18 residues. V was cut by 5 bases and J by 0 bases, with 20 bases left in between. The germline V gene has CDR1 SNHLY and CDR2 FYNNEI. The CDR3 bases are TGTGCCAGCAGTCCAGTCGTCGGGGATCTCTTAGCCAAAAACATTCAGTACTTC. Protein product: CASSPVVGDLLAKNIQYF.

This rearrangement joins TRBV7-3 to TRBJ2-5, with D possibly being TRBD1 (6 bases). The germline V gene has CDR1 SGHTA and CDR2 FQGTGA. V lost 1 base to trimming and J lost 2 bases, with 11 bases between them. This CDR3 is built from 15 residues. The CDR3 DNA sequence: TGTGCCAGCAGCTTAAGGGTAGGGACACAAGAGACCCAGTACTTC. Amino acids: CASSLRVGTQETQYF. The whole variable domain, filled in from reference TRBV7-3 and TRBJ2-5, reads GAGVSQTPSNKVTEKGKYVELRCDPISGHTALYWYRQSLGQGPEFLIYFQGTGAADDSGLPNDRFFAVRPEGSVSTLKIQRTERGDSAVYLCASSLRVGTQETQYFGPGTRLLVL.

The V call is TRBV5-1, the J call TRBJ2-7, with 9 bases identical to TRBD1. The CDR3 is made up of 15 amino acids. Trimming removed 3 bases from V and 3 bases from J; junction bases left unmatched: 7. The germline gives CDR1 SGHRS, CDR2 YFSETQ. Here the CDR3 reads CASSWTGTGNYEQYF. CDR3 nucleotides: TGCGCCAGCAGCTGGACCGGGACAGGGAACTACGAGCAGTACTTC.

CDR3 loop: CATSDLAGHQPQHF. The CDR3 DNA is TGTGCCACCAGTGATTTGGCAGGGCACCAGCCCCAGCATTTT. The chain recombines TRBV24-1 with TRBJ1-5, with D perhaps matching TRBD1 (5 bases). With 0 bases removed from V and 7 bases from J, the gap between germline ends came to 9 bases. The CDR3 extends over 14 amino acids. Germline CDR1 is KGHDR and CDR2 is SFDVKD.

The chain has TRBV5-1 and TRBJ2-3; a weak D match, TRBD1 (6 bases). The length of the CDR3 is 15 residues. CDR1 is SGHRS, CDR2 YFSETQ, per germline. V lost 0 bases to trimming and J lost 5 bases, with 13 bases between them. In nucleotides, the CDR3 is TGCGCCAGCAGCTTGGAGGACAGTATTAGAGATACGCAGTATTTT. Encoded protein: CASSLEDSIRDTQYF. The complete variable domain, with remaining parts taken from reference TRBV5-1 and TRBJ2-3, reads KAGVTQTPRYLIKTRGQQVTLSCSPISGHRSVSWYQQTPGQGLQFLFEYFSETQRNKGNFPGRFSGRQFSNSRSEMNVSTLELGDSALYLCASSLEDSIRDTQYFGPGTRLTVL.

DNA for the CDR3: TGTGCCAGCAGTTTCGAGGGACAGGGAAATTCACCCCTCCACTTT. It yields the protein CASSFEGQGNSPLHF. The chain couples TRBV6-6 to TRBJ1-6, with TRBD1 identical over 9 bases. CDR3 length equals 15 residues. Germline trimming cut 4 bases from V and 7 bases from J; bases unmatched to any gene: 5. Germline V gene lookup returns CDR1 MNHNY and CDR2 SVGAGI (reference sequence).

The V and J genes are TRBV24-1 and TRBJ2-7, with 9 bases matching TRBD1. The CDR3 length is 17 residues. Trimming removed 4 bases from V and 2 bases from J; junction bases left unmatched: 11. CDR1 and CDR2 (germline): KGHDR, SFDVKD. The CDR3 reads CATSDAGLGQGTYEQYF. CDR3 nucleotide sequence: TGTGCCACCAGTGACGCGGGACTGGGACAGGGAACCTACGAGCAGTACTTC.

This chain joins TRBV7-8 and TRBJ1-3; 10 bases map to TRBD1. Trimming removed 6 bases from V and 3 bases from J; junction bases left unmatched: 17. The CDR3 contains 19 residues. Looked up from germline, CDR1 is SGHVS and CDR2 is FQNEAQ. The CDR3 is CASSLLGGVGTGVGNTIYF. The CDR3 coding sequence is TGTGCCAGCAGTTTGCTCGGCGGTGTGGGGACAGGGGTTGGAAACACCATATATTTT.

The genes are TRBV19 and TRBJ1-1; 8 bases map to TRBD1. Germline V gives CDR1 LNHDA, CDR2 SQIVND (reference sequence). There are 15 residues in the CDR3. The ends lost 8 bases at V and 3 bases at J; junction bases unmatched: 11. CDR3 sequence reads: CASCQGALGYTEAFF. CDR3 DNA sequence: TGTGCCAGTTGCCAGGGGGCCCTGGGGTACACTGAAGCTTTCTTT.